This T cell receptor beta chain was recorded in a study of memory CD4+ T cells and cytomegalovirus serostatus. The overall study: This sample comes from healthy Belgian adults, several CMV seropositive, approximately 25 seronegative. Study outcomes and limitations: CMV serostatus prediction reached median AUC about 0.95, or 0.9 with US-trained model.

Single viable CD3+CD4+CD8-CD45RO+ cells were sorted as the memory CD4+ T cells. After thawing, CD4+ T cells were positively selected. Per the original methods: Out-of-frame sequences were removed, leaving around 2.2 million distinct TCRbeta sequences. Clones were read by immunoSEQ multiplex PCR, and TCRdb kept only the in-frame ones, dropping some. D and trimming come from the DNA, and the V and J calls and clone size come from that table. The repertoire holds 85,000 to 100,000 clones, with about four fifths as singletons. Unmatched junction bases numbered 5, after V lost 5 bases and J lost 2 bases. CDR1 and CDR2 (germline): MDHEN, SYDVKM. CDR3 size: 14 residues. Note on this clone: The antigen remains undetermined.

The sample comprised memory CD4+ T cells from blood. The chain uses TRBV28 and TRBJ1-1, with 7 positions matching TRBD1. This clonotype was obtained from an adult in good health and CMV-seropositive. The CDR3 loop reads CASSRGQPNTEAFF. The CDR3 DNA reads TGTGCCAGCAGTCGGGGACAGCCTAACACTGAAGCTTTCTTT.